The rows below give T cell receptor beta chains drawn from one sample of a study of long-term antiretroviral therapy in people with HIV. Produced via immunoSEQ multiplex PCR; TCRdb's table is partial and in-frame only. The sample lists about 30,000 clones; just under 95% were seen once. The starting material was unsorted PBMCs, obtained 5.3 years after starting antiretroviral therapy. All receptors derive from a man between 45 and 60 years old with HIV. CDR3s include the opening cysteine and the closing phenylalanine or tryptophan. The order of the fields is J gene, V gene, clone size, D gene, CDR3 DNA, CDR3 protein. The D gene is left open where the match is weak. Size is omitted from some rows. Given values are once, few, many or a class for expanded clones.

>TRBJ2-7|TRBV5-5|.|.
TGTGCCAGCAGCTTGGGCGGAATCTACGAGCAGTACTTC
CASSLGGIYEQYF
>TRBJ1-4|TRBV29-1|.|.
TGCAGCGTTGCTGGGGCAGGGGTTAGTGAAAAACTGTTTTTT
CSVAGAGVSEKLFF
>TRBJ1-1|TRBV5-4|.|.
TGTGCCAGCAGCTTCCGGCAGGGAACCGAAGCTTTCTTT
CASSFRQGTEAFF
>TRBJ2-7|TRBV5-4|.|.
TGTGCCAGCAGCTTGGTCGGGAGCTCCTACGAGCAGTACTTC
CASSLVGSSYEQYF
>TRBJ1-2|TRBV7-2|.|.
TGTGCCAGCAGCCGACAGGCAGGGTATGGCTACACCTTC
CASSRQAGYGYTF
>TRBJ1-1|TRBV10-2|.|TRBD1
TGCGCCAGCAGAGAATCAACAGGGGATGGGGGTGAAGCTTTCTTT
CASRESTGDGGEAFF
>TRBJ1-6|TRBV7-3|.|TRBD1
TGTGCCAGCAGCACGACAGGGGGCCGTTCACCCCTCCACTTT
CASSTTGGRSPLHF
>TRBJ2-2|TRBV18|.|.
TGTGCCAGCTCACCACAGAAGGGACCCGGGGAGCTGTTTTTT
CASSPQKGPGELFF
>TRBJ2-1|TRBV5-1|.|.
TGCGCCAGCAGCTATGACTACAATGAGCAGTTCTTC
CASSYDYNEQFF
>TRBJ1-2|TRBV7-2|.|.
TGTGCCAGCAGCTTATACGCGCAGGGACATAACTATGGCTACACCTTC
CASSLYAQGHNYGYTF
>TRBJ1-6|TRBV11-2|.|.
TGTGCCAGCAGCTTAGTTGCCAGGGGTAATTCACCCCTCCACTTT
CASSLVARGNSPLHF
>TRBJ2-3|TRBV27|.|TRBD2
TGTGCCAGCAGTCCTTCTAGCGGGGGAACAGATACGCAGTATTTT
CASSPSSGGTDTQYF
>TRBJ1-2|TRBV27|.|TRBD1
TGTGCCAGCAGTCCGATGACAGGGGGCGATGGCTACACCTTC
CASSPMTGGDGYTF
>TRBJ1-5|TRBV5-1|.|.
TGCGCCAGCAGCCTTAACCCCGGACGGCCCCAGCATTTT
CASSLNPGRPQHF
>TRBJ2-2|TRBV13|.|.
TGTGCCAGCAGCTTGGGACAAAACACCGGGGAGCTGTTTTTT
CASSLGQNTGELFF
>TRBJ2-7|TRBV11-2|.|TRBD2
TGTGCCAGCAGCCATGCGGGGGGTTACGAGCAGTACTTC
CASSHAGGYEQYF
>TRBJ1-1|TRBV4-1|.|.
TGCGCCAGCAGCCAAGTCGGCCAGACAGACACTGAAGCTTTCTTT
CASSQVGQTDTEAFF
>TRBJ2-7|TRBV10-1|.|.
TGCGCCAGCAGTGAGATGGGGGCCCGAGCCTACGAGCAGTACTTC
CASSEMGARAYEQYF
>TRBJ2-7|TRBV29-1|.|TRBD2
TGCAGCGTTGAAGATCCGAGACTAGCGGGGGACCGGGAACAGTACTTC
CSVEDPRLAGDREQYF
>TRBJ2-2|TRBV6-6|once|.
TGTGCCAGCAGTCCTTATGTGACCGGGGAGCTGTTTTTT
CASSPYVTGELFF
>TRBJ2-7|TRBV25-1|.|.
TGTGCCAGCAGTGATCGTCAGGGGCTTAGCGACGAGCAGTACTTC
CASSDRQGLSDEQYF
>TRBJ1-4|TRBV27|.|.
TGTGCCAGCAGTTTATTTTGGGGATTTTCCGGAAGTGGAACTAATGAAAAACTGTTTTTT
CASSLFWGFSGSGTNEKLFF
>TRBJ2-1|TRBV2|.|TRBD1
TGTGCCAGTGTACAGGGGAATGAGCAGTTCTTC
CASVQGNEQFF
>TRBJ2-6|TRBV10-3|.|TRBD1
TGTGCCTTAGGAAGGACAGGGGGCTCTTCTGGGGCCAACGTCCTGACTTTC
CALGRTGGSSGANVLTF
>TRBJ1-1|TRBV10-3|.|.
TGTGCCATCAGTGAGTCTGGCAGGGAAGCTTTCTTT
CAISESGREAFF
>TRBJ2-1|TRBV9|.|TRBD2
TGTGCCAGCAGCGTGGACGGGGGGTACAATGAGCAGTTCTTC
CASSVDGGYNEQFF
>TRBJ2-7|TRBV6-1|once|.
TGTGCCAGCCCCGGGGCAGGAAACGCCGAGCAGTACTTC
CASPGAGNAEQYF
>TRBJ1-1|TRBV5-1|.|TRBD1
TGCGCCAGCAGCTGGGGGACAGGGGATTTAGCTTTCTTT
CASSWGTGDLAFF
>TRBJ1-2|TRBV9|.|.
TGTGCCAGCAGCGTAGGGACAGCGAACTATGGCTACACCTTC
CASSVGTANYGYTF
>TRBJ2-7|TRBV5-4|.|.
TGTGCCAGCAGCCCAGACAGGACCTCCTACGAGCAGTACTTC
CASSPDRTSYEQYF
>TRBJ2-2|TRBV6-5|.|.
TGTGCCAGCAGGCGGGACAGAAAAACCGGGGAGCTGTTTTTT
CASRRDRKTGELFF
>TRBJ2-3|TRBV6-6|.|.
TGTGCCAGCAGCTACCGGGTGGGGAGAGATACGCAGTATTTT
CASSYRVGRDTQYF
>TRBJ1-6|TRBV4-3|.|.
TGCGCCAGCAGCCAAGATTCGAGAGGGGGGAATTCACCCCTCCACTTT
CASSQDSRGGNSPLHF
>TRBJ1-6|TRBV9|.|TRBD1
TGTGCCAGCAGCGTAGGAAGACAGGGGAATTCACCCCTCCACTTT
CASSVGRQGNSPLHF
>TRBJ1-5|TRBV9|once|.
TGTGCCAGCAGCTTCGGGGGCCCCGAGGGCAATCAGCCCCAGCATTTT
CASSFGGPEGNQPQHF
>TRBJ1-5|TRBV2|.|.
TGTGCCAGCAGTGGGCCCAGGAACAGGGCTGGCAATCAGCCCCAGCATTTT
CASSGPRNRAGNQPQHF
>TRBJ1-2|TRBV30|.|.
TGTGCCTACCAGACAGGCTCCTGGGGCTATGGCTACACCTTC
CAYQTGSWGYGYTF
>TRBJ2-2|TRBV5-1|.|.
TGCGCCAGCAGCTTGGGGTTCGAGTCGAACACCGGGGAGCTGTTTTTT
CASSLGFESNTGELFF
>TRBJ2-3|TRBV20-1|.|TRBD1
TGCAGTGCCGGGACAGAGAACACGCAGTATTTT
CSAGTENTQYF
>TRBJ2-7|TRBV16|.|.
TGTGCCAGCAGCCCGGACTACGAGCAGTACTTC
CASSPDYEQYF
>TRBJ2-6|TRBV15|.|.
TGTGCCACCAGCAGTCCAGGGACGGGGGCCAACGTCCTGACTTTC
CATSSPGTGANVLTF
>TRBJ2-3|TRBV15|once|.
TGTGCCACCAGCAGAGTGGTGACCACAGATACGCAGTATTTT
CATSRVVTTDTQYF
>TRBJ2-3|TRBV9|.|TRBD2
TGTGCCAGCAGCGGATTACCGGGACTAGCGGGGTTGAACACGCAGTATTTT
CASSGLPGLAGLNTQYF
>TRBJ1-5|TRBV7-2|.|.
TGTGCCAGCAGCTCCCGTACTTCCAATCAGCCCCAGCATTTT
CASSSRTSNQPQHF
>TRBJ2-3|TRBV9|.|.
TGTGCCAGCAGCGTAGTTCCGGCCCCTAGCACAGATACGCAGTATTTT
CASSVVPAPSTDTQYF
>TRBJ2-1|TRBV29-1|.|.
TGCAGCGTTGGAACCCGACAGACCAATGAGCAGTTCTTC
CSVGTRQTNEQFF
>TRBJ1-4|TRBV30|.|.
TGTGCCTGGAGTGTACAGACAACTAATGAAAAACTGTTTTTT
CAWSVQTTNEKLFF
>TRBJ2-3|TRBV7-9|.|TRBD2
TGTGCCAGCAGCTTAGGGACTAGCGGGGATACGCAGTATTTT
CASSLGTSGDTQYF
>TRBJ2-7|TRBV4-3|few|TRBD2
TGCGCCAGCAGCCAAGATCTAGCGGGGGGGCCAGCCTACGAGCAGTACTTC
CASSQDLAGGPAYEQYF
>TRBJ1-1|TRBV5-1|.|TRBD1
TGCGCCAGCAGCCCTGGGACAGGGGGACTCTCTGAAGCTTTCTTT
CASSPGTGGLSEAFF
>TRBJ1-2|TRBV5-5|once|TRBD1
TGTGCCAGCAGCTTGGACGGGGACAGCCAATGGTCCACCTTC
CASSLDGDSQWSTF
>TRBJ2-1|TRBV14|.|.
TGTGCCAGCAGCAAGTCGGGCAGCAATGAGCAGTTCTTC
CASSKSGSNEQFF
>TRBJ2-7|TRBV4-2|.|.
TGTGCCAGCAGCCAAGGCATAGGTGACTACGAGCAGTACTTC
CASSQGIGDYEQYF
>TRBJ1-2|TRBV30|.|.
TGTGCCCGCGGGACGAACTATGGCTACACCTTC
CARGTNYGYTF
>TRBJ2-2|TRBV25-1|once|.
TGTGCCAGCAGTGAACCGGGAGTCACCGGGGAGCTGTTTTTT
CASSEPGVTGELFF